Presented here are 16 T cell receptor beta chains from one specimen sequenced in a study of shared clonotypes between healthy human individuals. Clones were sequenced by immunoSEQ multiplex PCR, and TCRdb holds only the in-frame ones, with some missing. This table has over a million clones, approximately 80% appearing once. Specimen: memory CD4+ T cells from PBMCs. Subset of the sample: CD45RA-negative fraction. The receptors derive from a man between 18 and 35 years old in good health. Some clones in this sample may be carry-over from other donors' samples.

The chain recombines TRBV18 with TRBJ1-5, with 9 positions matching TRBD1. The CDR3 runs to 13 residues. Losses at the gene ends were 5 bases for V and 7 bases for J; bases not matched to a gene: 3. Per the germline V gene, CDR1 is KGHSH and CDR2 is LQKENI. Here the CDR3 reads CASSDRGKQPQHF. The CDR3, as DNA: TGTGCCAGCTCAGACAGGGGGAAACAGCCCCAGCATTTT.

CDR3 DNA sequence: TGTGCCAGCAGCTTAGACGGGGGCGCGAACTATGGCTACACCTTC. Protein sequence: CASSLDGGANYGYTF. The chain joins TRBV7-9 to TRBJ1-2, with D possibly being TRBD1 (6 bases). V gave up 1 base and J gave up 2 bases, with 11 bases separating them. The CDR3 has 15 amino acids. Per germline, CDR1 SEHNR and CDR2 FQNEAQ (reference sequence).

As for this clone: Other DNA sequences within the sample encode an identical CDR3. The J gene is TRBJ1-5, the V gene TRBV2; 7 bases are shared with TRBD1. CDR3 length equals 13 residues. After removal of 8 bases from V and 3 bases from J, the junction contained 4 bases not matched to a gene. Germline V gene lookup returns CDR1 SNHLY and CDR2 FYNNEI. In nucleotides, the CDR3 is TGTGCCAGCCGGGGACAGCCCAATCAGCCCCAGCATTTT. Its translation: CASRGQPNQPQHF.

The table lists this clone with many counts. The rearrangement uses TRBV6-6 and TRBJ2-7, with 8 positions matching TRBD2. The length of the CDR3 is 14 residues. Germline CDR1 is MNHNY and CDR2 is SVGAGI (reference sequence). V trimming: 7 bases; J trimming: 4 bases; junction bases outside the gene matches: 9. The CDR3 loop reads CASNKGSGGYEQYF. The CDR3 DNA is TGTGCCAGCAACAAAGGGAGCGGGGGTTACGAGCAGTACTTC.

V usage is TRBV2 and J usage is TRBJ2-3; D gene uncertain. V was trimmed by 8 bases and J by 5 bases, leaving 11 bases between them. The V gene's germline CDR1 is SNHLY and CDR2 FYNNEI. The CDR3 sequence is 12 residues long. The CDR3 DNA is TGTGCCAGCGGACCGTGGGGAGATACGCAGTATTTT. As protein: CASGPWGDTQYF.

The chain couples TRBV15 to TRBJ2-3, with 9 positions matching TRBD2. V trimming: 0 bases; J trimming: 1 base; junction bases outside the gene matches: 11. Germline CDR1 is LNHNV and CDR2 is YYDKDF (reference sequence). The CDR3 is made up of 19 amino acids. The CDR3 reads CATSRDRGGRAWRTDTQYF. CDR3 sequence (DNA): TGTGCCACCAGCAGAGATCGGGGCGGGAGGGCCTGGCGCACAGATACGCAGTATTTT.

The V gene is TRBV28, the J gene TRBJ2-7; D call uncertain. The germline V gene encodes CDR1 MDHEN and CDR2 SYDVKM. V was pared by 6 bases and J by 0 bases, with 21 bases between. This CDR3 is built from 17 residues. The CDR3 sequence: CASSRGSTGSASYEQYF. The CDR3 DNA sequence: TGTGCCAGCAGCCGAGGAAGCACGGGTTCGGCCTCCTACGAGCAGTACTTC.

The DNA for the CDR3 is TGTGCCAGTAGTAAAGGACAGTTCAGAACCGGGGAGCTGTTTTTT. Protein: CASSKGQFRTGELFF. This chain connects TRBV19 to TRBJ2-2; D is possibly TRBD1 (6 bases). Trimming left V 4 bases short and J 5 bases short, with 14 bases between. The CDR3 has 15 residues. The germline gives CDR1 LNHDA, CDR2 SQIVND (reference sequence). Full variable domain (missing parts from reference TRBV19 and TRBJ2-2): DGGITQSPKYLFRKEGQNVTLSCEQNLNHDAMYWYRQDPGQGLRLIYYSQIVNDFQKGDIAEGYSVSREKKESFPLTVTSAQKNPTAFYLCASSKGQFRTGELFFGEGSRLTVL.

The chain is built from TRBV7-9 and TRBJ2-2; 9 bases are a match to TRBD1. The CDR3 covers 16 residues. The germline gives CDR1 SEHNR, CDR2 FQNEAQ (reference sequence). The V segment lost 5 bases and the J segment 4 bases; nucleotides outside the gene matches: 8. CDR3 sequence reads: CASSAGGTGRTGELFF. In DNA, the CDR3 is TGTGCCAGCAGCGCCGGAGGGACAGGGCGCACCGGGGAGCTGTTTTTT.

Comments on this clone: Other nucleotide sequences from this sample produce the same CDR3. The rearrangement links TRBV28 to TRBJ2-7; D gene ambiguous. CDR1 is MDHEN and CDR2 is SYDVKM in the germline V gene. The CDR3 has 11 amino acids. The germline V and J ends were trimmed by 6 bases and 3 bases, with 6 bases remaining between them. CDR3 bases: TGTGCCAGCAGCTTGTACTACGAGCAGTACTTC. Translating gives CASSLYYEQYF.

The CDR3 region is CSARDTRGYTF. CDR3 bases: TGCAGTGCTAGAGACACACGGGGCTACACCTTC. The J gene is TRBJ1-2, the V gene TRBV20-1; D remains unclear. The length of the CDR3 is 11 residues. Per germline, CDR1 DFQATT and CDR2 SNEGSKA (reference sequence). V was trimmed by 0 bases and J by 8 bases, leaving 7 bases between them.

V usage is TRBV5-1 and J usage is TRBJ2-3, with a weak D call TRBD1 (5 bases). Germline CDR1 is SGHRS and CDR2 is YFSETQ. V dropped 4 bases and J dropped 1 base, with 7 bases sitting between them. CDR3 length equals 13 residues. CDR3 DNA sequence: TGCGCCAGCAGCCCGACAGGCACAGATACGCAGTATTTT. The encoded protein is CASSPTGTDTQYF.

J is TRBJ2-7 and V is TRBV7-9; the match to TRBD1 covers 10 bases. Germline assignment: CDR1 SEHNR and CDR2 FQNEAQ (reference sequence). V trimming: 3 bases; J trimming: 3 bases; junction bases outside the gene matches: 5. This CDR3 is built from 15 residues. CDR3 sequence (DNA): TGTGCCAGCAGCTTGGAAGGACAGGGGGTCTACGAGCAGTACTTC. As protein: CASSLEGQGVYEQYF.

V is TRBV9 and J is TRBJ2-2; 7 bases agree with TRBD2. CDR1 is SGDLS and CDR2 is YYNGEE in the germline V gene. V dropped 5 bases and J dropped 6; count of bases not matched to a gene: 7. The CDR3 length is 14 residues. In DNA, the CDR3 is TGTGCCAGCAGTGCGGGGACTACCCCCGGGGAGCTGTTTTTT. It specifies CASSAGTTPGELFF.

This chain's CDR3 is CASSFDRGFITNSYEQYF. As DNA, the CDR3 is TGTGCCAGCAGCTTCGACAGGGGGTTTATAACTAATTCCTACGAGCAGTACTTC. V usage is TRBV5-8 and J usage is TRBJ2-7; 9 nucleotides agree with TRBD1. CDR3 length: 18 amino acids. Trimming took 2 bases from V and 1 from J; bases not matched to a gene: 13. Looked up from germline, CDR1 is SGHTS and CDR2 is YDEGEE. The full variable domain, its missing parts supplied by reference TRBV5-8 and TRBJ2-7, is EAGVTQSPTHLIKTRGQQATLRCSPISGHTSVYWYQQALGLGLQFLLWYDEGEERNRGNFPPRFSGRQFPNYSSELNVNALELEDSALYLCASSFDRGFITNSYEQYFGPGTRLTVT.

This sequence joins TRBV19 and TRBJ2-7, with 7 bases aligning to TRBD2. The CDR3 runs 12 residues. V was clipped by 6 bases and J by 6 bases; unmatched bases: 5. CDR1 is LNHDA, CDR2 SQIVND, per germline (reference sequence). The CDR3 reads CASSMGGVEQYF. The DNA for the CDR3 is TGTGCCAGTAGCATGGGAGGGGTCGAGCAGTACTTC.